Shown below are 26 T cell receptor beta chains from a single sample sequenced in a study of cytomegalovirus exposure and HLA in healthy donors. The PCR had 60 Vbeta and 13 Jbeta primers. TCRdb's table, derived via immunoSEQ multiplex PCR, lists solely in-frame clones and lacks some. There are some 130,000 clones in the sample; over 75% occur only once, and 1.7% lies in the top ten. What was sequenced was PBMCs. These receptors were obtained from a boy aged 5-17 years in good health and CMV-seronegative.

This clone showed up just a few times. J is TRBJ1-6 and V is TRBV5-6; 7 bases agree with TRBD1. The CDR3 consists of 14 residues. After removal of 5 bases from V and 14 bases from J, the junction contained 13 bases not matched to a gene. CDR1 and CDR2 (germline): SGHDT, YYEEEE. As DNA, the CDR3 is TGTGCCAGCAGTAATAGACAGGGAGGTATTTCCCTCCACTTT. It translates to CASSNRQGGISLHF.

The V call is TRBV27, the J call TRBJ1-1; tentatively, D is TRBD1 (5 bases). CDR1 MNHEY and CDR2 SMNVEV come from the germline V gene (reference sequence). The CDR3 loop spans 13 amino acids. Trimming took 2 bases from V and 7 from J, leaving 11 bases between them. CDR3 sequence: CASSLGRGREAFF. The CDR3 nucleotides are TGTGCCAGCAGTTTAGGGAGGGGACGTGAAGCTTTCTTT.

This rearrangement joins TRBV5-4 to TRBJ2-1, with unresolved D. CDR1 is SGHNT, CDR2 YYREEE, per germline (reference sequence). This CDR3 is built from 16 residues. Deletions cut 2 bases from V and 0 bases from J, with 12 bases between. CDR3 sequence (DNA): TGTGCCAGCAGCTTTCCCGCCTTGAGCTCCTACAATGAGCAGTTCTTC. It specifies CASSFPALSSYNEQFF.

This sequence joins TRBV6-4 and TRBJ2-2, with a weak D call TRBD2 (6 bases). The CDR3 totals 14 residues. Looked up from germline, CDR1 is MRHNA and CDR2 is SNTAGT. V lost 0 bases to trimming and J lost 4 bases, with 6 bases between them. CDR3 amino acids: CASSDSTSTGELFF. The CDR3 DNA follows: TGTGCCAGCAGTGACTCGACTAGCACCGGGGAGCTGTTTTTT.

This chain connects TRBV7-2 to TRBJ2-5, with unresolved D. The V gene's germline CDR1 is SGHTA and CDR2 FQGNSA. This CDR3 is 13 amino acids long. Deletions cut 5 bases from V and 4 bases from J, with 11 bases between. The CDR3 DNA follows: TGTGCCAGCAGCCGCCCGCTAGGAGAGACCCAGTACTTC. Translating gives CASSRPLGETQYF.

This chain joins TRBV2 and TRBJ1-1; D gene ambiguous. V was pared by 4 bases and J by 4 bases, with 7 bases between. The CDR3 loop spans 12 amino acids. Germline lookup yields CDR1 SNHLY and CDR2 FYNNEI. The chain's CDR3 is CASSGQVTEAFF. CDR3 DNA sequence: TGTGCCAGCAGTGGCCAGGTCACTGAAGCTTTCTTT.

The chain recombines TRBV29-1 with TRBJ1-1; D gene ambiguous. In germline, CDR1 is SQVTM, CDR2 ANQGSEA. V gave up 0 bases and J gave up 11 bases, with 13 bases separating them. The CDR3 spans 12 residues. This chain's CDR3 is CSVEDRLAGAFF. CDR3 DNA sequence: TGCAGCGTTGAAGACAGGCTCGCGGGCGCTTTCTTT.

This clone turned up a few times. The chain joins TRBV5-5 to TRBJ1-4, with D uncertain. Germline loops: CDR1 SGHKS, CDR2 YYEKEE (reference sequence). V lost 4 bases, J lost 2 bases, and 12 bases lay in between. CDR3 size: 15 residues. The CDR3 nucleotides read TGTGCCAGCAGCCCCCGGGAGCGGACTAATGAAAAACTGTTTTTT. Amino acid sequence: CASSPRERTNEKLFF.

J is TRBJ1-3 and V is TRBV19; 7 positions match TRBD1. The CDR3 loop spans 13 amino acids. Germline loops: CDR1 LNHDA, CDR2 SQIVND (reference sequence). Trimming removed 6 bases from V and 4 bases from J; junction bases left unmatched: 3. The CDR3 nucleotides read TGTGCCAGTAGGGGACAGAAAGGAAACACCATATATTTT. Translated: CASRGQKGNTIYF. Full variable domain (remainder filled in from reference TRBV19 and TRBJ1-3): DGGITQSPKYLFRKEGQNVTLSCEQNLNHDAMYWYRQDPGQGLRLIYYSQIVNDFQKGDIAEGYSVSREKKESFPLTVTSAQKNPTAFYLCASRGQKGNTIYFGEGSWLTVV.

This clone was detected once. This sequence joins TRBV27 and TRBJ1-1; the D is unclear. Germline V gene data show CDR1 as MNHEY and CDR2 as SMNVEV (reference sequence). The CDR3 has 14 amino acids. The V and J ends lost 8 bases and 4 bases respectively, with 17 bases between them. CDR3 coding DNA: TGTGCCAGCGGCTTGCAGGATGCGGGCACTGAAGCTTTCTTT. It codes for CASGLQDAGTEAFF.

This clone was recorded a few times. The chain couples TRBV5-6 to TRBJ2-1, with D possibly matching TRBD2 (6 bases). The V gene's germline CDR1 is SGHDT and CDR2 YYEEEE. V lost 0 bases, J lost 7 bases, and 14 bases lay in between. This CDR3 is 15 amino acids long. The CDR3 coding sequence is TGTGCCAGCAGCTTGGCCGGGGGTTCCGGGAATGAGCAGTTCTTC. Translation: CASSLAGGSGNEQFF.

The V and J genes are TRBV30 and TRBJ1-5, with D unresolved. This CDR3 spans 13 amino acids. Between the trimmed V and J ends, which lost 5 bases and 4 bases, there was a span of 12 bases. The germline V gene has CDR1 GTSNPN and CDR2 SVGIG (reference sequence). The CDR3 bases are TGTGCCTGGGGCAAGTATGAAAATCAGCCCCAGCATTTT. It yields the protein CAWGKYENQPQHF. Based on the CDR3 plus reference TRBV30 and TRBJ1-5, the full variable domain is SQTIHQWPATLVQPVGSPLSLECTVEGTSNPNLYWYRQAAGRGLQLLFYSVGIGQISSEVPQNLSASRPQDRQFILSSKKLLLSDSGFYLCAWGKYENQPQHFGDGTRLSIL.

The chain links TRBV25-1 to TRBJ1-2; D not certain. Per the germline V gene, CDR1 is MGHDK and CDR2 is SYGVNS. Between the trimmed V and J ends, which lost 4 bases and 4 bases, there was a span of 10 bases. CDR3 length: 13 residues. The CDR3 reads CASSVGSRYGYTF. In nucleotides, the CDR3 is TGTGCCAGCAGTGTTGGGAGTCGCTATGGCTACACCTTC.

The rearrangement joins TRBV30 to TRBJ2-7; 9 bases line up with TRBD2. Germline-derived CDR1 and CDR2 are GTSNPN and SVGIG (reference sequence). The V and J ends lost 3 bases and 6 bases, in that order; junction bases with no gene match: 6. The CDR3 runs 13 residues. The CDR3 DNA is TGTGCCTGGAGGGGCGGGAGGGCCGCCGAGCAGTACTTC. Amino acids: CAWRGGRAAEQYF.

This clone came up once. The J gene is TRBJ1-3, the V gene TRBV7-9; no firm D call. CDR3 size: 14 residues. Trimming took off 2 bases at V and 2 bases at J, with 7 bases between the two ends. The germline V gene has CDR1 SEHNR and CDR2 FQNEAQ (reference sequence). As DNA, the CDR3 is TGTGCCAGCAGCTTACGCGAGGCTGGAAACACCATATATTTT. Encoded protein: CASSLREAGNTIYF.

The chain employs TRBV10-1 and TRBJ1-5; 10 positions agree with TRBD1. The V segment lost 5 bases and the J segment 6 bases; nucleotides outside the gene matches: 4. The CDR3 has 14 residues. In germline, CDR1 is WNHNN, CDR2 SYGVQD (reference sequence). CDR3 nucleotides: TGCGCCAGCAGTCCGGACAGGGGGGGTCAGCCCCAGCATTTT. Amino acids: CASSPDRGGQPQHF.

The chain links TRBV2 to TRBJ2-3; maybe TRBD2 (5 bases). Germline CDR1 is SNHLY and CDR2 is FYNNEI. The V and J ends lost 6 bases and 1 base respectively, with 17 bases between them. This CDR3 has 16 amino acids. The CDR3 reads CASRVSREVGTDTQYF. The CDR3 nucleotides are TGTGCCAGCAGAGTGTCGAGGGAAGTGGGCACAGATACGCAGTATTTT.

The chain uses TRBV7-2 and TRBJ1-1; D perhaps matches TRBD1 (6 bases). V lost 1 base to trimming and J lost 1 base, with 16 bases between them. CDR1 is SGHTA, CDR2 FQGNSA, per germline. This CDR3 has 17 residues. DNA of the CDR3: TGTGCCAGCAGCTTAGACTGGCAGGGGAGTTGGAACACTGAAGCTTTCTTT. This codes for CASSLDWQGSWNTEAFF.

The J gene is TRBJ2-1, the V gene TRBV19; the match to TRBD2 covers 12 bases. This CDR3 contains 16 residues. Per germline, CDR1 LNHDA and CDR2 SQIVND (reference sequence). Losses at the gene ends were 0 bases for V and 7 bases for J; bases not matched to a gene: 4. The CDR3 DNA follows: TGTGCCAGTAGTATAGATCGACTAGCGGGGGCTAATGAGCAGTTCTTC. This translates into CASSIDRLAGANEQFF.

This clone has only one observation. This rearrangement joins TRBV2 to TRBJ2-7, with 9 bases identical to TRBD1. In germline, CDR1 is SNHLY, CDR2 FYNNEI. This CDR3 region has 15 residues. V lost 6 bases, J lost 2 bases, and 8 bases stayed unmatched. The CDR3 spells CASRGRTGEAYEQYF. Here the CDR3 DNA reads TGTGCCAGCAGGGGACGGACAGGGGAAGCCTACGAGCAGTACTTC.

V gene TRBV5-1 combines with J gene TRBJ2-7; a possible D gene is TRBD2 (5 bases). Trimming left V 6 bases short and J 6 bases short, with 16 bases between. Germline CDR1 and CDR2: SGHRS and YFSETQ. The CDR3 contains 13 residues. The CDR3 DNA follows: TGCGCCAGCACCAAGGCCCCTGGAGGCGAGCAGTACTTC. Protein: CASTKAPGGEQYF.

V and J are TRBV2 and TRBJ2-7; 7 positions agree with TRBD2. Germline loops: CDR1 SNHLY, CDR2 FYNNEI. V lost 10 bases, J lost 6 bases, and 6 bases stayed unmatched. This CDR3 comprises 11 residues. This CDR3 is CATLASGEQYF. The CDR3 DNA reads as TGTGCCACCTTGGCTAGCGGCGAGCAGTACTTC.

CDR3 DNA sequence: TGTGCCTGGAGCAGACAGGGGGCAGGTCAGCCCCAGCATTTT. This sequence encodes CAWSRQGAGQPQHF. V and J are TRBV30 and TRBJ1-5, with 10 bases identical to TRBD1. Germline assignment: CDR1 GTSNPN and CDR2 SVGIG (reference sequence). The CDR3 is 14 amino acids. Trimming took 3 bases from V and 6 from J; bases not matched to a gene: 5.

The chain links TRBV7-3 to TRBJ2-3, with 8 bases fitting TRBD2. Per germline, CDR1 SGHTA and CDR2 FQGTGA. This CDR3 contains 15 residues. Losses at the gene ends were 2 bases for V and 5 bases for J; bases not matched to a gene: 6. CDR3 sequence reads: CASSLSSGRRDTQYF. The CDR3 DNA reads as TGTGCCAGCAGCTTATCCAGCGGGAGACGAGATACGCAGTATTTT.

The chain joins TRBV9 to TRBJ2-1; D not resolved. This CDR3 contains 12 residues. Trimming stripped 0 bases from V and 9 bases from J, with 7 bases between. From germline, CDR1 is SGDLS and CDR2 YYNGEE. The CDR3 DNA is TGTGCCAGCAGCGTAGAAAGCTTTGAGCAGTTCTTC. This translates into CASSVESFEQFF.

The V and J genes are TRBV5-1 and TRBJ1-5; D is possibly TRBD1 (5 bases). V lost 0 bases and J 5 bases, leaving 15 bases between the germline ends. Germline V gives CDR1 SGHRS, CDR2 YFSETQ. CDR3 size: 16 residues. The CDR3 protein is CASSLGPGENYQPQHF. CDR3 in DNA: TGCGCCAGCAGCTTGGGGCCGGGGGAGAATTATCAGCCCCAGCATTTT.